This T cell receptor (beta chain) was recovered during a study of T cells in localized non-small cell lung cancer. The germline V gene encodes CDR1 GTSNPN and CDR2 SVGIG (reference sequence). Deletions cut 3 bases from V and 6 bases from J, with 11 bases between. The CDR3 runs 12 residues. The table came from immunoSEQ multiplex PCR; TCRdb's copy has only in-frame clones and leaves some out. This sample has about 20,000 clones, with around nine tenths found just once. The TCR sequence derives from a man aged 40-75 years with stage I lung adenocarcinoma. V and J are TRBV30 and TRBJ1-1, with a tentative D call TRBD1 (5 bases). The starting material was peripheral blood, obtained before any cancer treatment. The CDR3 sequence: CAWSYEGAEAFF. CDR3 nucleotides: TGTGCCTGGAGCTACGAAGGGGCTGAAGCTTTCTTT.